This T cell receptor beta chain comes out of a study of technical replicates of blood from several donors. TCRdb keeps only in-frame clones here, not all; method: immunoSEQ multiplex PCR. The sample lists under 20,000 clones, over 80% occurring once. V trimming: 3 bases; J trimming: 6 bases; junction bases outside the gene matches: 4. The CDR3 is made up of 14 amino acids. Germline V CDR1 and CDR2: KGHSH, LQKENI. The specimen sequenced was PBMCs. The chain carries TRBV18 and TRBJ1-5, with 8 bases identical to TRBD1. The origin of this receptor is a human donor in good health. CDR3 coding DNA: TGTGCCAGCTCACCGTACAGGGGGACTCAGCCCCAGCATTTT. Amino acid sequence: CASSPYRGTQPQHF.